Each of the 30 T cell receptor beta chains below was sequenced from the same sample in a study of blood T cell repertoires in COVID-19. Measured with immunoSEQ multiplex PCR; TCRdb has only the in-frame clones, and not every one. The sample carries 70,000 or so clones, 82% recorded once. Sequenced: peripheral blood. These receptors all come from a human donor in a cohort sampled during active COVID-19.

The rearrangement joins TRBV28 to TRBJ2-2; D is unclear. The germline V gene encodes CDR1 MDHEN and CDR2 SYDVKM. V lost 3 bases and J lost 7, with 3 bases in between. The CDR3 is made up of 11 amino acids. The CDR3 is CASSLYGELFF. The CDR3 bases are TGTGCCAGCAGTTTGTACGGGGAGCTGTTTTTT. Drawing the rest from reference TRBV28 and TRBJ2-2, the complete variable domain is DVKVTQSSRYLVKRTGEKVFLECVQDMDHENMFWYRQDPGLGLRLIYFSYDVKMKEKGDIPEGYSVSREKKERFSLILESASTNQTSMYLCASSLYGELFFGEGSRLTVL.

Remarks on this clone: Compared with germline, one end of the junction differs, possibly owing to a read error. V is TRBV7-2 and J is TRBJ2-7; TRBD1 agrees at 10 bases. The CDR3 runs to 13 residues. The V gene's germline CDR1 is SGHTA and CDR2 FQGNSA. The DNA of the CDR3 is TGTGCCAGCAGCGCATCATCCGGGACAGGGGTGCACTTC. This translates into CASSASSGTGVHF.

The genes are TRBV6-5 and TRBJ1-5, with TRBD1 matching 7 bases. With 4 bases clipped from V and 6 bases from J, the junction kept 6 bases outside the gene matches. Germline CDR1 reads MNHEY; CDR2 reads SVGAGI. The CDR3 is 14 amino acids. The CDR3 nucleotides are TGTGCCAGCAGTTCTCAGGGGGACGGTCAGCCCCAGCATTTT. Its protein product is CASSSQGDGQPQHF.

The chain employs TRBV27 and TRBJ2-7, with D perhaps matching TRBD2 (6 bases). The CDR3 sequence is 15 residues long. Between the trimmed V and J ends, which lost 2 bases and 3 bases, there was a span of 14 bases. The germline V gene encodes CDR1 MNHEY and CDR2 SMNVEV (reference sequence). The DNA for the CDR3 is TGTGCCAGCAGTTTAATTGGGGGACTGCTCTACGAGCAGTACTTC. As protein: CASSLIGGLLYEQYF.

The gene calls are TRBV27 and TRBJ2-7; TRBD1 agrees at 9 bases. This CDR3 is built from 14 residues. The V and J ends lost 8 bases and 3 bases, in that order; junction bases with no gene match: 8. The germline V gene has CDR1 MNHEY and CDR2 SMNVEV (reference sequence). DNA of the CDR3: TGTGCCAGCGGCTTGGGGACAGGGCACTACGAGCAGTACTTC. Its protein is CASGLGTGHYEQYF.

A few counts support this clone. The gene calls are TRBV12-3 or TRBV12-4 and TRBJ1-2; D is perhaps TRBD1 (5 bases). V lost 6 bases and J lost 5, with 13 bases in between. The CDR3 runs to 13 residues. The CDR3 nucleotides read TGTGCCAGCAGCCCTCAGGGAGGGTATGGCTACACCTTC. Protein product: CASSPQGGYGYTF.

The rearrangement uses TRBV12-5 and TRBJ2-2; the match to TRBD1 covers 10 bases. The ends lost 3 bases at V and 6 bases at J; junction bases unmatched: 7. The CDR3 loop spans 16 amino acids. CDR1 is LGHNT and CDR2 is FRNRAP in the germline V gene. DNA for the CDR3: TGTGCTAGTGGTTTCAGGACAGGGGGTATGCCCGGGGAGCTGTTTTTT. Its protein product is CASGFRTGGMPGELFF.

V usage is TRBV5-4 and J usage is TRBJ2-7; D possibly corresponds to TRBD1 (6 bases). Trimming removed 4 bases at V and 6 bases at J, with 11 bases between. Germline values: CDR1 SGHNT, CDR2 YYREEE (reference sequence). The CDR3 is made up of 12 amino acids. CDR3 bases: TGTGCCAGCAGCCAGGACAGATTCGAGCAGTACTTC. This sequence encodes CASSQDRFEQYF.

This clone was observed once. CDR3 coding DNA: TGTGCCAGTAGTCCCGACAGGGTGAGCACAGATACGCAGTATTTT. Translation gives CASSPDRVSTDTQYF. This sequence joins TRBV19 and TRBJ2-3; 7 positions agree with TRBD1. The germline gives CDR1 LNHDA, CDR2 SQIVND (reference sequence). This CDR3 is built from 15 residues. Trimming took 5 bases from V and 0 from J; bases not matched to a gene: 5. The full variable domain, in which reference TRBV19 and TRBJ2-3 provide the parts outside the CDR3, is DGGITQSPKYLFRKEGQNVTLSCEQNLNHDAMYWYRQDPGQGLRLIYYSQIVNDFQKGDIAEGYSVSREKKESFPLTVTSAQKNPTAFYLCASSPDRVSTDTQYFGPGTRLTVL.

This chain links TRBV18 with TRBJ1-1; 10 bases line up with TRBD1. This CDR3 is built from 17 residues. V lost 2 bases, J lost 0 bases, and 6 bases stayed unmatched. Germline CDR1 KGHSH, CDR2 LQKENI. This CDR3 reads CASSPRDRGAMNTEAFF. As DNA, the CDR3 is TGTGCCAGCTCACCAAGGGACAGGGGCGCAATGAACACTGAAGCTTTCTTT.

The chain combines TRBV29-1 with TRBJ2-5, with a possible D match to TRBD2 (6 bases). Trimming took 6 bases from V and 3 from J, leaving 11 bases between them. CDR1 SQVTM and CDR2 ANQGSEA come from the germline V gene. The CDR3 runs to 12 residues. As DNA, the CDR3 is TGCAGCGTGGGGACTGGGGAAGAGACCCAGTACTTC. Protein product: CSVGTGEETQYF.

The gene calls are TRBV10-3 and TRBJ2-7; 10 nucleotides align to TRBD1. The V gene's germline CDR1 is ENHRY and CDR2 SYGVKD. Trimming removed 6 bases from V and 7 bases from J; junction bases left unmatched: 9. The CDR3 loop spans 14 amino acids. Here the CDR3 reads CAISPDRGLVEQYF. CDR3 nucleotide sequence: TGTGCCATCAGCCCGGACAGGGGGTTGGTAGAGCAGTACTTC.

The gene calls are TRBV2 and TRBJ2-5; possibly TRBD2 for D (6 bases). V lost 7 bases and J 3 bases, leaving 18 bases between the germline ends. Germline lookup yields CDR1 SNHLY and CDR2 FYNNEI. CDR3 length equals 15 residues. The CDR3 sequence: CASKLLARIKETQYF. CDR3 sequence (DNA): TGTGCCAGCAAACTTCTAGCGCGGATAAAAGAGACCCAGTACTTC.

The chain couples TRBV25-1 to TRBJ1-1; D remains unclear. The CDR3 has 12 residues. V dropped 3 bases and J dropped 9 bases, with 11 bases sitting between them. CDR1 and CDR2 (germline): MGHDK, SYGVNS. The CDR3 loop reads CASSDPFGQAFF. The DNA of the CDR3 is TGTGCCAGCAGTGACCCGTTTGGGCAAGCTTTCTTT.

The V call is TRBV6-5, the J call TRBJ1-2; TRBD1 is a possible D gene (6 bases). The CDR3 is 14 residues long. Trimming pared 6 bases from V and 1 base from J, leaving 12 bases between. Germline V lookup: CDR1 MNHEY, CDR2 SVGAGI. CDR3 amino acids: CASSLTGFNYGYTF. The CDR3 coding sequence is TGTGCCAGCAGCCTTACAGGGTTTAACTATGGCTACACCTTC.

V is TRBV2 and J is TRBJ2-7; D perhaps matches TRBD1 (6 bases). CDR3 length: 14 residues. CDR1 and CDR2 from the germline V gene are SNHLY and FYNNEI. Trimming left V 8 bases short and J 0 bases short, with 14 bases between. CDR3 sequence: CASRSQGLSYEQYF. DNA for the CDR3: TGTGCCAGCCGTTCTCAGGGGCTCTCCTACGAGCAGTACTTC. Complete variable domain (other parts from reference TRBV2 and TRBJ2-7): EPEVTQTPSHQVTQMGQEVILRCVPISNHLYFYWYRQILGQKVEFLVSFYNNEISEKSEIFDDQFSVERPDGSNFTLKIRSTKLEDSAMYFCASRSQGLSYEQYFGPGTRLTVT.

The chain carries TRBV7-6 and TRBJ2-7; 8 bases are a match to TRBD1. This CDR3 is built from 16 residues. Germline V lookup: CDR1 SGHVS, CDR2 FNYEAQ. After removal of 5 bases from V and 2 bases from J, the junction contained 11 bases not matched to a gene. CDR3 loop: CASSQFAGGQAYEQYF. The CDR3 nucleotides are TGTGCCAGCAGCCAATTTGCAGGGGGCCAGGCCTACGAGCAGTACTTC.

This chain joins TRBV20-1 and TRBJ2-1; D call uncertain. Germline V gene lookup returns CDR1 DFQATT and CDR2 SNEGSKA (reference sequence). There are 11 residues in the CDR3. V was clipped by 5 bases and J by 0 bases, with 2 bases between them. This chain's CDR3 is CSALSYNEQFF. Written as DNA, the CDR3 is TGCAGTGCTCTCTCCTACAATGAGCAGTTCTTC.

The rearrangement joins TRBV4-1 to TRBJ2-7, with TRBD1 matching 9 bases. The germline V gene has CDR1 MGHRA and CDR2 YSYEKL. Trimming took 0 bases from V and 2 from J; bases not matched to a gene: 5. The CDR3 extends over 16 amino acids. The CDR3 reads CASSQERRQGAYEQYF. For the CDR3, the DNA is TGCGCCAGCAGCCAAGAAAGGAGACAGGGGGCCTACGAGCAGTACTTC.

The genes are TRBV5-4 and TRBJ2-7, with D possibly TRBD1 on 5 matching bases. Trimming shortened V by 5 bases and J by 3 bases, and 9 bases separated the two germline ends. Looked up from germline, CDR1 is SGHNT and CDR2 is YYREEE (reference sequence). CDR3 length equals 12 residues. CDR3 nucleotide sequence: TGTGCCAGCAGAATACAGGTCTACGAGCAGTACTTC. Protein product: CASRIQVYEQYF.

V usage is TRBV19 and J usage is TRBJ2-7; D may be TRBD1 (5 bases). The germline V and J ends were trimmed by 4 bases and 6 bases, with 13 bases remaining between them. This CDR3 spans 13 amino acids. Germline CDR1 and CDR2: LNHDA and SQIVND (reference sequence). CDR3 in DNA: TGTGCCAGTAGTACAACCAAAAGGGGCGAGCAGTACTTC. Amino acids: CASSTTKRGEQYF.

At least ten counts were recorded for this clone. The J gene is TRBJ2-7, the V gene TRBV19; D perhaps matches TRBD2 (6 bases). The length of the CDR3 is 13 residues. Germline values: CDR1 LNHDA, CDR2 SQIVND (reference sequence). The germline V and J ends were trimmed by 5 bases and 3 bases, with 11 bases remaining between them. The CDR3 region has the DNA TGTGCCAGTAGTCCATCGACTAGCTACGAGCAGTACTTC. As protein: CASSPSTSYEQYF.

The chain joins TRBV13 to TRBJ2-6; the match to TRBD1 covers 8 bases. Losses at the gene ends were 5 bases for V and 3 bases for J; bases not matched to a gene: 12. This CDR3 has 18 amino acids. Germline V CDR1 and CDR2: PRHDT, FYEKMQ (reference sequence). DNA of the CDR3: TGTGCCAGCAGCCTCTATGGACAGGGAATGTTTGGGGCCAACGTCCTGACTTTC. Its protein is CASSLYGQGMFGANVLTF.

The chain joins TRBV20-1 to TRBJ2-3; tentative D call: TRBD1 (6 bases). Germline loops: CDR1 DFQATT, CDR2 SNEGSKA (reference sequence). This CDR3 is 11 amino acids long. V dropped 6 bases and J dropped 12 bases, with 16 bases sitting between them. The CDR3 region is CSARAGTFQYF. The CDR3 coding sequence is TGCAGTGCCAGGGCCGGGACATTCCAGTATTTT.

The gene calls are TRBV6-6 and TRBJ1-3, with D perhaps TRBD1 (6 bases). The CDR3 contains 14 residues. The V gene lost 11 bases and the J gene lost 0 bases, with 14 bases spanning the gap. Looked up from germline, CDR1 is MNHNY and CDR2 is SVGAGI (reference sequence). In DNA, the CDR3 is TGTGCCGCGAGGGGGGGGAACTCTGGAAACACCATATATTTT. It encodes CAARGGNSGNTIYF.

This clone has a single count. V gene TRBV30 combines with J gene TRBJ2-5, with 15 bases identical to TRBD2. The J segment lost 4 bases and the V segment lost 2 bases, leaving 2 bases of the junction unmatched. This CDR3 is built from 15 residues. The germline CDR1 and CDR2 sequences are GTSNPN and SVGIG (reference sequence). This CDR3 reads CAWSLGLAGGETQYF. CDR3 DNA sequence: TGTGCCTGGAGTTTGGGACTAGCGGGGGGAGAGACCCAGTACTTC.

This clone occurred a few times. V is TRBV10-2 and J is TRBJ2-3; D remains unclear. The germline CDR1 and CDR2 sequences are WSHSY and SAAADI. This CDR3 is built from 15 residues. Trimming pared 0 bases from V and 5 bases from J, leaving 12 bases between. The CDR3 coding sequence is TGCGCCAGCAGTGAGTCACGGAGCACCCTAGATACGCAGTATTTT. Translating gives CASSESRSTLDTQYF.

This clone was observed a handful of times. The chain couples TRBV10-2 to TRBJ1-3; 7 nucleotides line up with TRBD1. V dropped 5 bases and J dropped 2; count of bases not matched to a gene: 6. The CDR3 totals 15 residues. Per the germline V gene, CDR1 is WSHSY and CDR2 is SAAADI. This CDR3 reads CASSLLDRAGNTIYF. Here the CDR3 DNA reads TGCGCCAGCAGTCTCTTAGACAGGGCTGGAAACACCATATATTTT.

The CDR3 sequence: CASSLGPRGEETQYF. In nucleotides, the CDR3 is TGTGCCAGCAGCTTGGGCCCCAGGGGGGAGGAGACCCAGTACTTC. The chain carries TRBV5-5 and TRBJ2-5, with D possibly being TRBD1 (7 bases). The CDR3 totals 15 residues. V was shortened by 0 bases and J by 5 bases, with 14 bases between the two germline ends. Per the germline V gene, CDR1 is SGHKS and CDR2 is YYEKEE (reference sequence).

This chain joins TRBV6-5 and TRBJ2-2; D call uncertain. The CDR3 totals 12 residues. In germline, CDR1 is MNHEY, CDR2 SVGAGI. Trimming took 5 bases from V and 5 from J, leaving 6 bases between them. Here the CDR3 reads CASSPHTGELFF. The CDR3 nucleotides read TGTGCCAGCAGTCCCCATACCGGGGAGCTGTTTTTT.